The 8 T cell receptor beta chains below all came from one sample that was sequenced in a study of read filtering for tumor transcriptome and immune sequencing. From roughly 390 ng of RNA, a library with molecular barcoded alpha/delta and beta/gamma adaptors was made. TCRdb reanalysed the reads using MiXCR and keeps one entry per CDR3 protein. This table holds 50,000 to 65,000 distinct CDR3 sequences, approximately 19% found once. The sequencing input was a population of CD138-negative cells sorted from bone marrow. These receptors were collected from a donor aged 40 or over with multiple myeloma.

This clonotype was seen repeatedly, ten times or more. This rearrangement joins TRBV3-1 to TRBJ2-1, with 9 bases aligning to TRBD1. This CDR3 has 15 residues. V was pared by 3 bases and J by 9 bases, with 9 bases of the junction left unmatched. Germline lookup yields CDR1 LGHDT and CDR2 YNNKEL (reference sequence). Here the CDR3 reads CASSHSDRGQGEQFF. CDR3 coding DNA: TGTGCCAGCAGCCATTCGGACAGGGGTCAGGGTGAGCAGTTCTTC.

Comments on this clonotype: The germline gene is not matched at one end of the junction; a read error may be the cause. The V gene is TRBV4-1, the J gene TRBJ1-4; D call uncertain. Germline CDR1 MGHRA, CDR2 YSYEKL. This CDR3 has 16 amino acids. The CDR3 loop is CASSQVAPNVLEKLFF. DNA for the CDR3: TGCGCCAGCAGCCAAGTTGCCCCGAATGTTTTGGAAAAATTGTTTTTT.

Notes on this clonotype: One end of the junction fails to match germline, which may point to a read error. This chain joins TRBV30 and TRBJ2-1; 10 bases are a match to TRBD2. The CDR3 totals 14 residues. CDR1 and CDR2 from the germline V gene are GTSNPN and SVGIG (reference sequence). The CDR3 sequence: CAWKPAGGSLEQFF. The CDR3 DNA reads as TGCGCCTGGAAACCAGCGGGAGGGTCACTTGAGCAGTTCTTC.

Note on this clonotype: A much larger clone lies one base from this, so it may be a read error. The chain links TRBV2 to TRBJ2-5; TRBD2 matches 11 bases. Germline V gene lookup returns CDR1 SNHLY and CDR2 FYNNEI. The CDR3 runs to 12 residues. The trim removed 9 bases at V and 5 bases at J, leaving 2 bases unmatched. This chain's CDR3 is CARTSGGETQYF. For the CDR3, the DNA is TGTGCCAGAACTAGCGGGGGCGAGACCCAGTACTTC.

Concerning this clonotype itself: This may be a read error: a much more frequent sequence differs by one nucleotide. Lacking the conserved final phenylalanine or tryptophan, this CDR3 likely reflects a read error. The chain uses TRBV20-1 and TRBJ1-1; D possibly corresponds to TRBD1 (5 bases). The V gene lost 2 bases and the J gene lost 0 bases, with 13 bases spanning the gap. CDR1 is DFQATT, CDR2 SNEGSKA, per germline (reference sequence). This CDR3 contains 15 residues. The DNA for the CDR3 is TGCAGTGCTAGAACGACGGGACGGATGAACACTGAAGCTTTCTCT. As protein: CSARTTGRMNTEAFS.

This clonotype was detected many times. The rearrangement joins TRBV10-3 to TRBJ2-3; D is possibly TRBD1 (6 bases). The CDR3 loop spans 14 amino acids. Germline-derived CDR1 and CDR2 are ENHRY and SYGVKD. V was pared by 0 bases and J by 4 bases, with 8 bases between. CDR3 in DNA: TGTGCCATCAGTGAGTCTAAGGGGGCAGATACGCAGTATTTT. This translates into CAISESKGADTQYF.

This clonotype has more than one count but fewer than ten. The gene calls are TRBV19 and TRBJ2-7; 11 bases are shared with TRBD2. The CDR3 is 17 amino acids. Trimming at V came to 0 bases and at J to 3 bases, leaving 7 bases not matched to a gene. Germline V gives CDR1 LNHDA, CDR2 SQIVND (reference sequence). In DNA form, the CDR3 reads TGTGCCAGTAGTATAGAGATCTTCGGGACTAGCGGCTACGAGCAGTACTTC. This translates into CASSIEIFGTSGYEQYF.

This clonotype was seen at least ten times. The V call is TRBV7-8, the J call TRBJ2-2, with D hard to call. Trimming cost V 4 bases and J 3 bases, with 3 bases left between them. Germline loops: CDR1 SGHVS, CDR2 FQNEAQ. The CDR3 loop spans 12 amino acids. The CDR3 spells CASSSYTGELFF. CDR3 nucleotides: TGTGCCAGCAGCTCATACACCGGGGAGCTGTTTTTT. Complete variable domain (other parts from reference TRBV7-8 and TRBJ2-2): GAGVSQSPRYKVAKRGQDVALRCDPISGHVSLFWYQQALGQGPEFLTYFQNEAQLDKSGLPSDRFFAERPEGSVSTLKIQRTQQEDSAVYLCASSSYTGELFFGEGSRLTVL.